The subject of this entry is one TCR beta chain. The length of the CDR3 is 13 residues. Trimming took off 0 bases at V and 4 bases at J, with 7 bases between the two ends. Germline loops: CDR1 DFQATT, CDR2 SNEGSKA (reference sequence). The sample is drawn from a study of CD8 T cells in Susac syndrome. The study used treatment-naive patients who had stable or active relapsing-remitting disease as multiple sclerosis controls. TEMRA cells were FACS-enriched and CD8+ and CD4+ T cells negatively isolated. Random-hexamer reverse transcription was applied to roughly 0.45 to 1 ug RNA. Using its own MiXCR run on the immunoSEQ multiplex PCR reads, TCRdb lists one record per CDR3 protein. This table has about 150,000 distinct CDR3 sequences, less than 97% appearing once.

Sequencing used CD8+ T cells from PBMCs. The TCR originated in a human donor with multiple sclerosis. The chain combines TRBV20-1 with TRBJ2-1, with D unresolved. The CDR3, as DNA: TGCAGTGCTAGAGATAGGCAGTACAATGAGCAGTTCTTC. Protein product: CSARDRQYNEQFF.